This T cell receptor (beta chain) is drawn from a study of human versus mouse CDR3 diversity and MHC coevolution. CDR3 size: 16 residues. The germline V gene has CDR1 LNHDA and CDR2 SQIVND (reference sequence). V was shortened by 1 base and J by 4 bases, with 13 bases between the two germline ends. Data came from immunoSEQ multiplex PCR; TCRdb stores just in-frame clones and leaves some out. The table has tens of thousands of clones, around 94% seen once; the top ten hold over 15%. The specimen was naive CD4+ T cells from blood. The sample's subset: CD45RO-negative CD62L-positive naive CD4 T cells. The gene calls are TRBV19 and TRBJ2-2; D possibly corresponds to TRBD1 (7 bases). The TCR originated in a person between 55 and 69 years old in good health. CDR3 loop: CASSIGAGGFTGELFF. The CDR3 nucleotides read TGTGCCAGTAGTATAGGAGCAGGGGGGTTCACCGGGGAGCTGTTTTTT.